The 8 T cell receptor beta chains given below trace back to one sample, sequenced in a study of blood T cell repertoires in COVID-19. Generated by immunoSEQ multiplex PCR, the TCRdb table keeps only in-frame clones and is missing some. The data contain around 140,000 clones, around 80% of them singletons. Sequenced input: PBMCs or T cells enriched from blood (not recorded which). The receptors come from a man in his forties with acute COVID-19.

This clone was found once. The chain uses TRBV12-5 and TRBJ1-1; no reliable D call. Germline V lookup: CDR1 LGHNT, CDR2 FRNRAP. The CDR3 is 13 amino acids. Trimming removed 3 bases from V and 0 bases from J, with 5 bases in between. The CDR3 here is CASGFTLNTEAFF. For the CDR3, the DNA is TGTGCTAGTGGTTTCACACTGAACACTGAAGCTTTCTTT.

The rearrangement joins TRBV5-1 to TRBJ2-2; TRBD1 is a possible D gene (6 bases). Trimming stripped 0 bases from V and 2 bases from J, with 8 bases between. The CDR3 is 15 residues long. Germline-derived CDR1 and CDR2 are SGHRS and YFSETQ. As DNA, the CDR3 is TGCGCCAGCAGCTTGGTAGGGACAAACACCGGGGAGCTGTTTTTT. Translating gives CASSLVGTNTGELFF.

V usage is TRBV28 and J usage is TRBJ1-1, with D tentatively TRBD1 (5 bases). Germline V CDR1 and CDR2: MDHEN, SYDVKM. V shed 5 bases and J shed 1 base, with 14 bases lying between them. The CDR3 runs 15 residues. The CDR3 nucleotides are TGTGCCAGCAGTCCCCACGACAGTTCGAACACTGAAGCTTTCTTT. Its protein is CASSPHDSSNTEAFF.

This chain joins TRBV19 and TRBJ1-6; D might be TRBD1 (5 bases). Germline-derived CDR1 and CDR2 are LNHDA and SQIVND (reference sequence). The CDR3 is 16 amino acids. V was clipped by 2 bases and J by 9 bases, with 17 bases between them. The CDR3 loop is CASSIQTGDLGSPLHF. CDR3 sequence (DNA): TGTGCCAGTAGTATACAAACAGGCGACTTGGGTTCACCCCTCCACTTT.

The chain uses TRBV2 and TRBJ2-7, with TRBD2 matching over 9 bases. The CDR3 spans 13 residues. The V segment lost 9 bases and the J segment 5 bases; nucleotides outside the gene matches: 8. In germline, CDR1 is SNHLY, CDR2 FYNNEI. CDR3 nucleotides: TGTGCCAGGGGGGGGACTAGCCGAAACGAGCAGTACTTC. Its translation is CARGGTSRNEQYF.

CDR3 in amino acids: CASSPGLAGVHADTQYF. The CDR3, as DNA: TGTGCCAGCAGCCCGGGACTAGCGGGGGTTCACGCAGATACGCAGTATTTT. The chain has TRBV11-3 and TRBJ2-3, with 14 bases aligning to TRBD2. This CDR3 is 17 amino acids long. Trimming at V came to 5 bases and at J to 4 bases, leaving 8 bases not matched to a gene. CDR1 SGHNT and CDR2 YENEEA come from the germline V gene.

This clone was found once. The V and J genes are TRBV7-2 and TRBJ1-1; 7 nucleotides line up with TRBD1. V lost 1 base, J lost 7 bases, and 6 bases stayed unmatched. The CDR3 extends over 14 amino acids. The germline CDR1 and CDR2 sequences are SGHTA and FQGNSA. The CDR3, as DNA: TGTGCCAGCAGCTTAGTAGGACAGGCCAATGAAGCTTTCTTT. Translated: CASSLVGQANEAFF.

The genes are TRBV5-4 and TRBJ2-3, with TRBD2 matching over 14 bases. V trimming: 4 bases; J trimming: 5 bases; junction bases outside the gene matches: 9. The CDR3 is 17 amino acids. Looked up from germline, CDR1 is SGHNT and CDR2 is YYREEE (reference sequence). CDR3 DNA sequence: TGTGCCAGCAGCCTCCGACTAGCGGGAGGGCCGAAAGATACGCAGTATTTT. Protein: CASSLRLAGGPKDTQYF.